The T cell receptor beta chain described here comes from a study of cytomegalovirus exposure and HLA in healthy donors. Study outcomes and limitations: An observed cluster of highly shared sequence variants was recorded as a likely sequencing artifact. It was in a later analysis that TCR association rates were seen to vary by HLA locus, highest for DRB1 and lowest for HLA-C.

Participants comprised healthy donors of bone marrow. In this sample, this clone turned up once. The antigen is undetermined. The CDR3 runs to 15 residues. V lost 2 bases to trimming and J lost 6 bases, with 12 bases between them. The germline gives CDR1 SGHDT, CDR2 YYEEEE. The primer mix had 60 Vbeta and 13 Jbeta primers. Produced via immunoSEQ multiplex PCR; TCRdb's table is partial and in-frame only. The data hold about 140,000 clones, with 60% to 85% observed a single time. The V gene is TRBV5-6, the J gene TRBJ1-6, with D possibly being TRBD1 (6 bases). The sequenced sample was PBMCs. The TCR was taken from a male donor in good health and CMV-seropositive. The CDR3 coding sequence is TGTGCCAGCAGCTTAACAGGGTTCGGTAATTCACCCCTCCACTTT. Encoded protein: CASSLTGFGNSPLHF.